The clone carrying this T cell receptor (beta chain) was observed many times. Its antigen is not identified. The record originates from a study of Graves' ophthalmopathy and Graves' hyperthyroidism. The study, taken as a whole, reports: At around 65% sensitivity and 72.22% specificity, the model predicted progression of the ophthalmopathy.

Germline V CDR1 and CDR2: SGHRS, YFSETQ. The CDR3 length is 14 residues. Trimming cost V 3 bases and J 4 bases, with 13 bases left between them. RNA served as the template for amplifying TCR beta CDR3 regions. HTBI-primed RT-PCR formed the first round, and a multiplex PCR formed the second. One entry per CDR3 protein, called by TCRdb with MiXCR from the multiplex PCR reads. Of about half a million distinct CDR3 sequences listed, 13% to 15% are singletons. Uncontrolled infections, other autoimmune diseases, pregnancy or lactation barred patients from enrollment. The sample comprised blood. The rearrangement links TRBV5-1 to TRBJ1-2, with D unclear. The clonotype originates from a young woman with Graves' ophthalmopathy. CDR3 nucleotide sequence: TGCGCCAGCAGCTCCTTGGCCCTGGGCTATGGCTACACCTTC. It codes for CASSSLALGYGYTF.